This TCR beta chain was observed in a study of cytomegalovirus exposure and HLA in healthy donors. Study-level findings and limits: Later analysis suggested most CMV-associated TCR beta chains were HLA-restricted. Sequencing likely produced, as an artifact, a cluster of highly shared sequence variants. In a later analysis, a genetic analysis reported fewer productive-TCR N-insertions in an Asian-associated ancestry cluster than the cohort average.

The CDR3 has 13 amino acids. The V and J ends lost 5 bases and 6 bases respectively, with 14 bases between them. Germline V gene data show CDR1 as SGHVS and CDR2 as FNYEAQ. Unrecorded immune exposure was likely among donors, who were nominally healthy when sampled. Turning to this clone: Its specificity is unknown.

The PCR was carried out with 60 Vbeta primers and 13 Jbeta primers. Assay used: immunoSEQ multiplex PCR; TCRdb lists only in-frame clones, some missing. The sample lists 150,000 to 200,000 clones; approximately 70% were seen once. Sequenced: PBMCs. The sequence was collected from a woman under 40 in good health and CMV-seronegative. The chain links TRBV7-6 to TRBJ2-7; D might be TRBD1 (5 bases). The DNA for the CDR3 is TGTGCCAGCAGCCCCACCCAGGGCTTCGAGCAGTACTTC. Protein product: CASSPTQGFEQYF.